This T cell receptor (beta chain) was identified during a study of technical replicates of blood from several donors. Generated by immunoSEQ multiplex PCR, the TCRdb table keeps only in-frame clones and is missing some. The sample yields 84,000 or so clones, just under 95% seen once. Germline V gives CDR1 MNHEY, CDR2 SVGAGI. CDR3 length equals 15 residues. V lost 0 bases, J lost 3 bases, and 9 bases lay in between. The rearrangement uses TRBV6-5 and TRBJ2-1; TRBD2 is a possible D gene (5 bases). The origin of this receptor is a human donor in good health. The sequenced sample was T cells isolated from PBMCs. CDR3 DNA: TGTGCCAGCAGTTACTCCGCTAGCAACTACAATGAGCAGTTCTTC. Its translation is CASSYSASNYNEQFF.